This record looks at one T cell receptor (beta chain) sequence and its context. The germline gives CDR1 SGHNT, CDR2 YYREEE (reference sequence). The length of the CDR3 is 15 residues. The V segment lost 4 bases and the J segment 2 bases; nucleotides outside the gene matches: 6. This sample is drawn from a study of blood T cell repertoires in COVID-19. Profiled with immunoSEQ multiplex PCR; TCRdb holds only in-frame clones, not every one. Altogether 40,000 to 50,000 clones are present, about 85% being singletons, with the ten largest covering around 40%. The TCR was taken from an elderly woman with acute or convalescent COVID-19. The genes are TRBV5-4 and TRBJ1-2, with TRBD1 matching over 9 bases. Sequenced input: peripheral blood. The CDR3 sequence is CASSPQGQGNYGYTF. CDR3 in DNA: TGTGCCAGCAGCCCTCAGGGACAGGGAAACTATGGCTACACCTTC.